This T cell receptor (beta chain) emerged from a study of CD8+ T cells in alopecia areata. Sorting of PBMCs yielded the CD4+ and CD8+ T cells. Study findings and constraints: Sharing of TCR sequences between patients (possibly for HLA-related reasons) was less clear than in mice. Affected lesional scalp, above all in alopecia totalis/universalis, was more clonal than normal scalp.

Extracted RNA was reverse transcribed into cDNA, the sequencing template. The table came from immunoSEQ multiplex PCR; TCRdb's copy has only in-frame clones and leaves some out. The sample has under 250,000 clones, around three fifths seen once. Comments on this clone: What it binds is not known. The identical CDR3 is also encoded by other nucleotide sequences in the sample.

This receptor was obtained from a human donor in good health. The specimen sequenced was CD8+ T cells sorted from blood.

For the CDR3, the DNA is TGTGCCAGCAGTTACGGCGGGGGGACAGATACGCAGTATTTT. Its translation: CASSYGGGTDTQYF. The chain uses TRBV6-5 and TRBJ2-3, with 8 bases aligning to TRBD2. The ends lost 2 bases at V and 3 bases at J; junction bases unmatched: 1. There are 14 residues in the CDR3. Germline-derived CDR1 and CDR2 are MNHEY and SVGAGI.